The rows below give T cell receptor beta chains drawn from one sample of a study of cytomegalovirus exposure and HLA in healthy donors. Libraries were prepared by immunoSEQ multiplex PCR; TCRdb keeps only in-frame clonotypes and omits some of them. The sample holds 140,000 or so clones, about 70% seen once. The material sequenced was PBMCs. The receptor set was obtained from a woman aged 40 to 55 in good health and CMV-seronegative. Each CDR3 is given with its conserved first and last residue. A D gene is named only where the DNA matches it firmly. Size is omitted from some rows. Given values are once, few, many or a class for expanded clones.

length	D	V	J	size	CDR3	DNA
15	NA	TRBV7-9	TRBJ1-2	NA	CASSLTEGANYGYTF	TGTGCCAGCAGCTTGACCGAGGGGGCTAACTATGGCTACACCTTC
13	NA	TRBV6-4	TRBJ2-3	NA	CASIMGAADTQYF	TGTGCCAGCATTATGGGGGCGGCAGATACGCAGTATTTT
15	TRBD1	TRBV7-6	TRBJ1-1	NA	CASSSNRGWNTEAFF	TGTGCCAGCAGCTCGAACAGGGGGTGGAACACTGAAGCTTTCTTT
19	TRBD1	TRBV28	TRBJ1-6	few	CASRPGTGIGSSYNSPLHF	TGTGCCAGCAGACCAGGGACAGGGATTGGGAGCTCCTATAATTCACCCCTCCACTTT
13	TRBD1	TRBV5-6	TRBJ1-2	NA	CASSSPDRGGYTF	TGTGCCAGCAGCTCCCCCGACAGGGGCGGCTACACCTTC
12	NA	TRBV12-5	TRBJ1-3	NA	CASGASGNTIYF	TGTGCTAGTGGGGCCAGTGGAAACACCATATATTTT
15	TRBD1	TRBV9	TRBJ1-1	NA	CASSVVGQGLTEAFF	TGTGCCAGCAGCGTAGTCGGACAGGGGTTAACTGAAGCTTTCTTT
12	NA	TRBV19	TRBJ1-4	NA	CASSDSSEKLFF	TGTGCCAGTAGCGACAGCAGTGAAAAACTGTTTTTT
13	NA	TRBV30	TRBJ1-2	NA	CAWVALEGYGYTF	TGTGCCTGGGTGGCTCTCGAGGGCTATGGCTACACCTTC
15	TRBD1	TRBV7-2	TRBJ1-2	NA	CASSLSGDRNYGYTF	TGTGCCAGCAGCTTGTCCGGGGACAGGAACTATGGCTACACCTTC
15	TRBD2	TRBV30	TRBJ2-3	NA	CAWSGTSGSTDTQYF	TGTGCCTGGAGCGGGACTAGCGGGAGCACAGATACGCAGTATTTT
15	TRBD1	TRBV11-2	TRBJ2-7	NA	CASSLYGTGSAEQYF	TGTGCCAGCAGCTTGTACGGGACAGGCTCGGCCGAGCAGTACTTC
15	NA	TRBV4-1	TRBJ1-1	NA	CASSLAHSGNTEAFF	TGCGCCAGCAGCCTAGCTCATTCGGGGAACACTGAAGCTTTCTTT
15	NA	TRBV6-1	TRBJ1-4	NA	CASIIWLGLNEKLFF	TGTGCCAGCATTATTTGGTTGGGACTGAATGAAAAACTGTTTTTT
17	TRBD1	TRBV9	TRBJ2-1	NA	CASSDRLRTGVPNEQFF	TGTGCCAGCAGCGACCGATTAAGGACAGGGGTACCAAATGAGCAGTTCTTC
13	TRBD2	TRBV30	TRBJ2-7	NA	CAWSPWTSYEQYF	TGTGCCTGGAGTCCCTGGACTAGCTACGAGCAGTACTTC
17	NA	TRBV19	TRBJ2-1	NA	CASSIPLLVSSYNEQFF	TGTGCCAGTAGTATCCCCTTATTGGTTAGCTCCTACAATGAGCAGTTCTTC
15	TRBD2	TRBV19	TRBJ2-1	NA	CASGIAGGYYNEQFF	TGTGCCAGTGGGATAGCGGGAGGTTACTACAATGAGCAGTTCTTC
13	NA	TRBV6-5	TRBJ1-2	NA	CASSQTVFYGYTF	TGTGCCAGCAGTCAGACAGTTTTCTATGGCTACACCTTC
12	NA	TRBV29-1	TRBJ1-1	NA	CSALRVNTEAFF	TGCAGCGCCCTGAGGGTGAATACTGAAGCTTTCTTT
12	NA	TRBV11-2	TRBJ2-5	NA	CASSLTRETQYF	TGTGCCAGCAGCTTAACTCGGGAGACCCAGTACTTC
15	NA	TRBV27	TRBJ1-2	NA	CASTRTLNAVYGYTF	TGTGCCAGCACTCGGACATTAAATGCGGTCTATGGCTACACCTTC
15	TRBD2	TRBV5-1	TRBJ2-7	NA	CASSFETSGVGEQYF	TGCGCCAGCAGCTTTGAGACTAGCGGAGTTGGCGAGCAGTACTTC
13	TRBD1	TRBV11-2	TRBJ2-7	NA	CASSLVLLQGATF	TGTGCCAGCAGCTTAGTGTTACTACAGGGGGCTACCTTC
14	TRBD1	TRBV5-1	TRBJ1-2	NA	CASRAGTGSYGYTF	TGCGCCAGCAGAGCCGGGACAGGGTCATATGGCTACACCTTC
15	TRBD1	TRBV6-1	TRBJ2-2	NA	CASTLGTGETGELFF	TGTGCCAGCACCCTGGGGACAGGAGAAACCGGGGAGCTGTTTTTT
14	TRBD1	TRBV5-1	TRBJ1-1	NA	CASSLAGQDTEAFF	TGCGCCAGCAGCTTGGCGGGACAGGACACTGAAGCTTTCTTT
14	NA	TRBV6-5	TRBJ1-1	few	CASRMGGANTEAFF	TGTGCCAGCAGGATGGGAGGGGCGAACACTGAAGCTTTCTTT
15	NA	TRBV28	TRBJ1-1	NA	CASSLPGATRAEAFF	TGTGCCAGCAGTTTGCCAGGGGCCACACGGGCTGAAGCTTTCTTT
17	NA	TRBV18	TRBJ1-5	NA	CASSPPGGALSNQPQHF	TGTGCCAGCTCACCACCGGGCGGGGCCCTTAGCAATCAGCCCCAGCATTTT
14	TRBD1	TRBV19	TRBJ1-1	NA	CASTSWTGGPEAFF	TGTGCCAGTACCTCTTGGACAGGGGGCCCTGAAGCTTTCTTT
14	TRBD1	TRBV25-1	TRBJ2-7	few	CASSEWTGRWEQYF	TGTGCCAGCAGTGAATGGACAGGAAGATGGGAGCAGTACTTC
16	TRBD1	TRBV9	TRBJ1-4	NA	CASSVGQGALHEKLFF	TGTGCCAGCAGCGTAGGACAGGGGGCGCTCCATGAAAAACTGTTTTTT
14	NA	TRBV29-1	TRBJ1-1	NA	CSVEEQASNTEAFF	TGCAGCGTTGAAGAGCAGGCCTCGAACACTGAAGCTTTCTTT
15	NA	TRBV9	TRBJ1-1	NA	CASSADGGRLAEAFF	TGTGCCAGCAGCGCCGATGGAGGAAGGTTAGCTGAAGCTTTCTTT
14	NA	TRBV18	TRBJ1-6	few	CASSPPGASSPLHF	TGTGCCAGCTCACCACCGGGGGCGTCCTCACCCCTCCACTTT
15	TRBD1	TRBV19	TRBJ2-1	NA	CASSPGTGIVGEQFF	TGTGCCAGTAGTCCCGGGACAGGGATTGTTGGTGAGCAGTTCTTC
13	TRBD1	TRBV29-1	TRBJ1-2	once	CSVLTGGVYGYTF	TGCAGCGTTTTAACAGGGGGGGTATATGGCTACACCTTC
13	NA	TRBV28	TRBJ1-1	NA	CASSAEGNTEAFF	TGTGCCAGCAGTGCCGAGGGGAACACTGAAGCTTTCTTT
14	TRBD1	TRBV28	TRBJ1-5	NA	CASSLGDRWESQHF	TGTGCCAGCAGTTTGGGGGACAGGTGGGAGTCCCAGCATTTT
13	NA	TRBV6-1	TRBJ2-5	NA	CASSDRDQETQYF	TGTGCCAGCAGTGACAGGGATCAGGAGACCCAGTACTTC
14	NA	TRBV27	TRBJ1-2	NA	CASRSDSANYGYTF	TGTGCCAGCAGGTCGGACAGCGCTAACTATGGCTACACCTTC
13	TRBD1	TRBV2	TRBJ1-3	NA	CASSQGAVDTIYF	TGTGCCAGTTCACAGGGGGCGGTGGACACCATATATTTT
14	NA	TRBV25-1	TRBJ2-5	NA	CASSEARYRETRYF	TGTGCCAGCAGTGAAGCGCGTTATCGGGAGACCCGGTACTTC
14	TRBD1	TRBV28	TRBJ1-2	NA	CASSLTGGNYGYTF	TGTGCCAGCAGTTTAACAGGGGGTAACTATGGCTACACCTTC
14	NA	TRBV2	TRBJ1-6	NA	CASSVDQGNSPLHF	TGTGCCAGCAGTGTTGATCAGGGCAATTCACCCCTCCACTTT
19	TRBD1	TRBV28	TRBJ1-5	NA	CASSLMFGKDRGINQPQHF	TGTGCCAGCAGTCTCATGTTTGGGAAGGACAGGGGGATAAATCAGCCCCAGCATTTT
14	TRBD1	TRBV5-1	TRBJ2-7	NA	CASSWGQGPYEQYF	TGCGCCAGCAGCTGGGGACAGGGACCCTACGAGCAGTACTTC
14	NA	TRBV4-2	TRBJ1-1	NA	CASSPQAANTEAFF	TGTGCCAGCAGCCCACAGGCGGCGAACACTGAAGCTTTCTTT
13	NA	TRBV5-4	TRBJ1-1	NA	CASSAQQNTEAFF	TGTGCCAGCAGCGCTCAACAAAACACTGAAGCTTTCTTT
13	NA	TRBV6-1	TRBJ1-2	few	CASSELEGSSYTF	TGTGCCAGCAGTGAACTGGAGGGTTCGAGCTACACCTTC
13	NA	TRBV9	TRBJ2-2	NA	CASSVSVSGELFF	TGTGCCAGCAGCGTTAGCGTTTCCGGGGAGCTGTTTTTT
16	TRBD2	TRBV28	TRBJ2-3	NA	CASSLYRGRGTDTQYF	TGTGCCAGCAGTTTGTATCGCGGGAGGGGCACAGATACGCAGTATTTT